The source of this T cell receptor beta chain is a study of blood T cells in healthy people across ages. The wider study: The capture of about one barcoded beta molecule per two T cells was achieved by template switching.

As for this clonotype: No antigen is known for it.

CDR3 length: 11 amino acids. The germline V and J ends were trimmed by 7 bases and 1 base, with 4 bases remaining between them. The study's findings and limits: The long-lived group displayed more naive CD4+ cells, plus higher diversity, than the aged donors did. Conclusively comparing naive with antigen-experienced cells was impossible with unsorted PBMCs.

For the second PCR, which ran for 7 to 11 cycles, a sample-barcoded 5' primer and a J-beta primer mix were used. Every cDNA was tagged by a template-switch adaptor with 12 random nucleotides. TCRdb ran MiXCR on the 5' RACE reads and lists one entry per CDR3 protein. The sample shows some 700,000 distinct CDR3 sequences, about 20% of them seen only once. This clonotype originated in a man between 65 and 85 years old in good health. The chain carries TRBV12-3 or TRBV12-4 and TRBJ1-1; D gene uncertain. Sequencing was performed on blood. The DNA of the CDR3 is TGTGCCAGCAAGTGGAACACTGAAGCTTTCTTT. Amino acids: CASKWNTEAFF.